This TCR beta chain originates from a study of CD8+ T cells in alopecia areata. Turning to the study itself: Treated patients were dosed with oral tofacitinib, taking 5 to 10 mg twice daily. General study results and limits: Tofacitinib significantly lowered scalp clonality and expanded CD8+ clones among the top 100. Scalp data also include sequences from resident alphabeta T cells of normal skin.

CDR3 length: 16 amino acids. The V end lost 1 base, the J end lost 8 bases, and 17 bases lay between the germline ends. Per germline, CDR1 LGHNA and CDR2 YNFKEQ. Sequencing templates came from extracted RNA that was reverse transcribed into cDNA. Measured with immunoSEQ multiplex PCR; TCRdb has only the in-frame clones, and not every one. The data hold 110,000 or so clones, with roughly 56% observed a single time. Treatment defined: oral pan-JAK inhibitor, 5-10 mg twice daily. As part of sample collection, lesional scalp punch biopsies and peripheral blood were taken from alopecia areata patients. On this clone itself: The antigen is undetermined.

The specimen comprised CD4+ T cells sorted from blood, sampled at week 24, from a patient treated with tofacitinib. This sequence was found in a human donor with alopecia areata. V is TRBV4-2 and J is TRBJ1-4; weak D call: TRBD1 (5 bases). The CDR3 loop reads CASSQVGVEGREKLFF. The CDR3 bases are TGTGCCAGCAGCCAAGTGGGGGTGGAGGGGAGAGAAAAACTGTTTTTT.